This T cell receptor beta chain was profiled in a study of shared clonotypes between healthy human individuals. About the study: The cohort had two women and a few men, ages 18 to 49. The plates for each donor numbered three CD4 naive, three CD4 memory, two CD8 naive and one CD8 memory.

For sorted subsets, roughly 210 ng DNA per replicate equaled about 27,000 T cell genomes. Clones were read by immunoSEQ multiplex PCR, and TCRdb kept only the in-frame ones, dropping some. Among 1.4 million to 1.5 million clones listed, roughly 96% were seen once. The CDR3 sequence is 18 residues long. Losses at the gene ends were 3 bases for V and 12 bases for J; bases not matched to a gene: 18. Germline V CDR1 and CDR2: LNHDA, SQIVND (reference sequence). Sequenced input: naive CD4+ T cells sorted from blood. Subset of the sample: CD45RA+ positively selected. The V gene is TRBV19, the J gene TRBJ2-1; TRBD2 matches 12 bases. The origin of this receptor is a man aged 25-40 years in good health. CDR3 in DNA: TGTGCCAGTAGTATGGTTGGACTAGCGGGAATTACCTCAACGGGGCAGTTCTTC. Its translation: CASSMVGLAGITSTGQFF.